Listed below are T cell receptor beta chains from one sample, sequenced in a study of OX40 agonist ivuxolimab in advanced cancers. The assay was immunoSEQ multiplex PCR, and TCRdb's table has in-frame clones only and misses some. The profile shows under 100,000 clones, under 85% of them singletons. Sequenced material: CD4+ or CD8+ T cells sorted from blood, taken in a trial of the OX40 agonist ivuxolimab. The receptors originated from an adult with an advanced solid tumor such as melanoma, head and neck, liver or kidney cancer. CDR3s leave out the opening cysteine and the closing phenylalanine or tryptophan.

V gene | CDR3 protein
TRBV6-1 | ASSELGRAF
TRBV5-1 | ASSTEATGVWYEQY
TRBV5-6 | ASFGQDNSPLH
TRBV2 | ASSFTSGEQF
TRBV7-2 | ASSLWQGPYEQY
TRBV29-1 | SVDPSYNEQF
TRBV4-2 | ASSQGGTSGGADTQY
TRBV19 | ASSIEGRGGWELF
TRBV21-1 | ASRPGQSSYEQY
TRBV5-1 | ASSLAGTDTQY
TRBV5-1 | ASSLGGFVYEQY
TRBV9 | ASSVGGGIFNEQF
TRBV2 | ASSVPPYGYT
TRBV10-2 | ASRRIFRTGGWSTNEKLF
TRBV29-1 | SVEVVDEQY
TRBV7-9 | ASSAQWGVKKAGELF
TRBV27 | ASSKLSGTGSYEQY
TRBV7-9 | ASSSRRDTQY
TRBV2 | ASTIKGFNNEQF
TRBV5-1 | ASSSGTGNYEQY
TRBV19 | AAIAGVFDTQY
TRBV7-9 | ASSPDRSNEKLF
TRBV5-4 | ASSLSGGPNYGYT
TRBV5-1 | ASSLVSGTSGRGQY
TRBV5-8 | ASSRDRNKGYT
TRBV10-3 | AIRMGSLTYEQY
TRBV9 | ASSVYSYGYT
TRBV30 | AWSRFNTGELF
TRBV5-1 | ASSLSGGTNEKLF
TRBV6-5 | ASSSGQVHGYT
TRBV7-9 | ASSPEEGRTEAF
TRBV4-3 | ASSQDLADLYGYT
TRBV5-1 | ASSLVGDQETQY
TRBV6-6 | ASSRSMNTEAF
TRBV27 | ASSDPGQGDEQY
TRBV27 | ASSRTPAVNIQY
TRBV19 | ASSIQRNTEAF
TRBV29-1 | SCDWGVGNGYT
TRBV21-1 | ASSGPEDRNGYT
TRBV19 | ASSVLAGELNEQF
TRBV7-9 | ALSWWETDTQY
TRBV9 | ASSAAPGLAGDTQY
TRBV12-5 | ASGLRGAEGTQY
TRBV7-9 | ASSLATVDLLEKLF
TRBV11-3 | ASSLGDTQY
TRBV29-1 | SVESLGLDTQY
TRBV5-1 | ASSTWTSPSHEQY
TRBV7-9 | ASSLVGGGAF
TRBV11-3 | ASSSNPTTPLH
TRBV6-4 | ASSAGMNQPQH
TRBV7-9 | ASSSGTGTGNTEAF
TRBV5-6 | ASSLLADTQY
TRBV9 | ASSVAGVNNEQF
TRBV15 | ATSRQGGMNTEAF